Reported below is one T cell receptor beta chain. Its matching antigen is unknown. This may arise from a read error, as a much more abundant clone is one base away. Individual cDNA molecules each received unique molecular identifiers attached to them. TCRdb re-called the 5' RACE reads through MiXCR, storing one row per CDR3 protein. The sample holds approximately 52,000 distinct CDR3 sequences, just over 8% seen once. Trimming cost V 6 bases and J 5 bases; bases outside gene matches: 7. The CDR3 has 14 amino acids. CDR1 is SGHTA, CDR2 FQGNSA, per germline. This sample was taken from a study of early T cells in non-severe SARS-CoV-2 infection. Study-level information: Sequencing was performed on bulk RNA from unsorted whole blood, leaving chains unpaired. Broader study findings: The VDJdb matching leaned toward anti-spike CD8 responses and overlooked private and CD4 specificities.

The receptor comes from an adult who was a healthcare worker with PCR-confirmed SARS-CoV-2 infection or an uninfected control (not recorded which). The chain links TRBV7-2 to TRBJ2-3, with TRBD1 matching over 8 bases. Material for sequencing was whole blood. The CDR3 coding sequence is TGTGCCAGCAGGATCGGGACAGGCATAGATACGCAGTATTTT. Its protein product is CASRIGTGIDTQYF.